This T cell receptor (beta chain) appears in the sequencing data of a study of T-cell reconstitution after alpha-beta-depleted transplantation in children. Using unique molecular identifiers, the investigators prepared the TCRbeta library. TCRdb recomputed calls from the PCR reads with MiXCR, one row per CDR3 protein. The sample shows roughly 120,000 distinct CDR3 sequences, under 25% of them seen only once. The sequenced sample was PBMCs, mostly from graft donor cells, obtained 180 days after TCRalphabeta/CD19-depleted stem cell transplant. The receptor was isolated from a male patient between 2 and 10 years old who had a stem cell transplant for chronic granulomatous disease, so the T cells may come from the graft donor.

The CDR3 protein is CASSLGPQPQHF. The CDR3 DNA follows: TGTGCCAGCAGCTTAGGCCCTCAGCCCCAGCATTTT. The gene calls are TRBV7-8 and TRBJ1-5; no clear D gene. The CDR3 covers 12 residues. The germline V gene has CDR1 SGHVS and CDR2 FQNEAQ. V dropped 1 base and J dropped 6 bases, with 4 bases sitting between them. Based on the CDR3 plus reference TRBV7-8 and TRBJ1-5, the full variable domain is GAGVSQSPRYKVAKRGQDVALRCDPISGHVSLFWYQQALGQGPEFLTYFQNEAQLDKSGLPSDRFFAERPEGSVSTLKIQRTQQEDSAVYLCASSLGPQPQHFGDGTRLSIL.